Listed below are T cell receptor beta chains from one sample, sequenced in a study of blood T cell repertoires in COVID-19. Sequenced by immunoSEQ multiplex PCR; TCRdb stores in-frame clones only, minus some. The sample consists of a few hundred thousand clones, 85% to 90% of them appearing once. Sample: peripheral blood. All receptors derive from a man aged 60 to 75 with acute or convalescent COVID-19. Both conserved end residues are part of each CDR3. Each record gives: J gene, clone size, V gene, CDR3 protein. The listing skips clone size in some rows; elsewhere it reads once, few, many or a size class.

J gene: TRBJ2-7; clone size: -; V gene: TRBV6-2/TRBV6-3; CDR3 protein: CASIPQQGTYEQYF
J gene: TRBJ2-1; clone size: few; V gene: TRBV28; CDR3 protein: CASIRLGSYNEQFF
J gene: TRBJ2-3; clone size: once; V gene: TRBV5-8; CDR3 protein: CASRGGPTSSDTQYF
J gene: TRBJ2-1; clone size: -; V gene: TRBV30; CDR3 protein: CAWSTGLAGENEQFF
J gene: TRBJ2-7; clone size: -; V gene: TRBV6-5; CDR3 protein: CASSLDYSYEQYF
J gene: TRBJ2-7; clone size: -; V gene: TRBV7-6; CDR3 protein: CASSLSLATSYEQYF
J gene: TRBJ2-1; clone size: -; V gene: TRBV11-2; CDR3 protein: CASSSGGSSYNEQFF
J gene: TRBJ2-7; clone size: -; V gene: TRBV11-2; CDR3 protein: CASSGGLAGDF
J gene: TRBJ2-2; clone size: -; V gene: TRBV28; CDR3 protein: CASPNSYTGELFF
J gene: TRBJ2-7; clone size: -; V gene: TRBV6-5; CDR3 protein: CASSYPGSPGRYEQYF
J gene: TRBJ2-7; clone size: -; V gene: TRBV5-5; CDR3 protein: CAIPPPSYEQYF
J gene: TRBJ1-1; clone size: -; V gene: TRBV7-3; CDR3 protein: CASSWTRNTEAFF
J gene: TRBJ2-6; clone size: once; V gene: TRBV9; CDR3 protein: CASSDGTGAGANVLTF
J gene: TRBJ2-5; clone size: -; V gene: TRBV27; CDR3 protein: CASSSRVTQETQYF
J gene: TRBJ1-2; clone size: -; V gene: TRBV7-9; CDR3 protein: CASSSPYGQGVYGYTF
J gene: TRBJ1-5; clone size: -; V gene: TRBV5-1; CDR3 protein: CASSEGQGTRDQPQHF
J gene: TRBJ2-7; clone size: -; V gene: TRBV20-1; CDR3 protein: CSARYYEQYF
J gene: TRBJ2-5; clone size: -; V gene: TRBV11-3; CDR3 protein: CASSLGEGRKETQYF
J gene: TRBJ2-7; clone size: once; V gene: TRBV19; CDR3 protein: CASSLGTSNNYEQYF
J gene: TRBJ1-6; clone size: -; V gene: TRBV30; CDR3 protein: CAWSPSRGRNSPLHF
J gene: TRBJ1-1; clone size: -; V gene: TRBV27; CDR3 protein: CASSLMGQGNTEAFF
J gene: TRBJ1-5; clone size: -; V gene: TRBV7-8; CDR3 protein: CASSLAADSGGSQPQHF
J gene: TRBJ1-1; clone size: -; V gene: TRBV18; CDR3 protein: CASSPTPVNTEAFF
J gene: TRBJ2-4; clone size: once; V gene: TRBV11-3; CDR3 protein: CASSLDLAGDIQYF
J gene: TRBJ2-1; clone size: -; V gene: TRBV24-1; CDR3 protein: CATSGTTGAYYNEQFF
J gene: TRBJ2-7; clone size: -; V gene: TRBV21-1; CDR3 protein: CASSPGGSGNSYEQYF
J gene: TRBJ1-2; clone size: -; V gene: TRBV5-4; CDR3 protein: CASSLPGQGNYGYTF
J gene: TRBJ2-2; clone size: -; V gene: TRBV14; CDR3 protein: CASSQVYGSATGELFF
J gene: TRBJ2-2; clone size: -; V gene: TRBV6-1; CDR3 protein: CASSEEGLGLTGELFF
J gene: TRBJ2-1; clone size: -; V gene: TRBV5-1; CDR3 protein: CASIQAPGTHNEQFF
J gene: TRBJ1-1; clone size: -; V gene: TRBV15; CDR3 protein: CATSRVRGLGTEAFF
J gene: TRBJ1-2; clone size: once; V gene: TRBV5-5; CDR3 protein: CASSFDGTGDFGYTF
J gene: TRBJ2-7; clone size: -; V gene: TRBV4-1; CDR3 protein: CASSQVLEGRSEQYF
J gene: TRBJ1-1; clone size: -; V gene: TRBV11-3; CDR3 protein: CASSFGGGGTEAFF
J gene: TRBJ1-1; clone size: -; V gene: TRBV5-6; CDR3 protein: CASSRTGTFEAFF
J gene: TRBJ1-3; clone size: -; V gene: TRBV5-1; CDR3 protein: CASSQTQGGSGNTIYF
J gene: TRBJ2-7; clone size: few; V gene: TRBV27; CDR3 protein: CASSRGGDYEQYF
J gene: TRBJ2-7; clone size: -; V gene: TRBV2; CDR3 protein: CASSGPDKRPYEQYF
J gene: TRBJ1-1; clone size: -; V gene: TRBV28; CDR3 protein: CASSLVGRGSRTEAFF
J gene: TRBJ1-1; clone size: few; V gene: TRBV25-1; CDR3 protein: CASSGMRGLNTEAFF
J gene: TRBJ1-2; clone size: -; V gene: TRBV29-1; CDR3 protein: CSVEPPGVSGYTF
J gene: TRBJ2-3; clone size: -; V gene: TRBV14; CDR3 protein: CASSRHPQGSALDTQYF
J gene: TRBJ2-5; clone size: -; V gene: TRBV3-1/TRBV3-2; CDR3 protein: CASSLTGTGGRETQYF
J gene: TRBJ2-5; clone size: once; V gene: TRBV7-9; CDR3 protein: CASSSLGLEETQYF
J gene: TRBJ2-1; clone size: once; V gene: TRBV3-1/TRBV3-2; CDR3 protein: CASSQEALNNEQFF
J gene: TRBJ2-1; clone size: few; V gene: TRBV27; CDR3 protein: CASSLSWTSGYNEQFF
J gene: TRBJ2-1; clone size: few; V gene: TRBV5-1; CDR3 protein: CASSLEEGGSYNEQFF
J gene: TRBJ2-1; clone size: -; V gene: TRBV7-3; CDR3 protein: CASSSGLAGDEQFF
J gene: TRBJ1-4; clone size: -; V gene: TRBV27; CDR3 protein: CASSFGTTNEKLFF
J gene: TRBJ1-2; clone size: -; V gene: TRBV7-8; CDR3 protein: CASSSPPSYGYTF
J gene: TRBJ2-7; clone size: -; V gene: TRBV19; CDR3 protein: CASSTTGSSYEQYF
J gene: TRBJ2-3; clone size: -; V gene: TRBV29-1; CDR3 protein: CSENGQASTDTQYF
J gene: TRBJ2-1; clone size: -; V gene: TRBV9; CDR3 protein: CASSVDQNEQFF
J gene: TRBJ2-4; clone size: -; V gene: TRBV6-5; CDR3 protein: CASRQLLGTENIQYF
J gene: TRBJ2-7; clone size: few; V gene: TRBV29-1; CDR3 protein: CSAEGLAGYEQYF
J gene: TRBJ2-1; clone size: -; V gene: TRBV5-8; CDR3 protein: CASSLLAGSYNEQFF
J gene: TRBJ2-5; clone size: -; V gene: TRBV9; CDR3 protein: CASSAIPGLAGVETQYF
J gene: TRBJ1-6; clone size: -; V gene: TRBV7-3; CDR3 protein: CASGNPNSPLHF